This T cell receptor beta chain was obtained from a study of T cell changes during pregnancy in multiple sclerosis. The CDR3 loop spans 17 amino acids. Per germline, CDR1 LNHNV and CDR2 YYDKDF (reference sequence). Trimming cost V 0 bases and J 0 bases, with 13 bases left between them. The table came from immunoSEQ multiplex PCR; TCRdb's copy has only in-frame clones and leaves some out. The sample comprises almost 50,000 clones, around 94% of which are singletons, and roughly 0.34% rests with the top ten. The material was CD4+ T cells from peripheral blood mononuclear cells, obtained in the third trimester of pregnancy. The chain recombines TRBV15 with TRBJ2-3, with D tentatively TRBD2 (6 bases). This TCR was sampled from a female donor with multiple sclerosis, enrolled in a pregnancy study. Written as DNA, the CDR3 is TGTGCCACCAGCAGAGATCTGAGGAGGGCCAGCACAGATACGCAGTATTTT. Translation: CATSRDLRRASTDTQYF.